This entry features one TCR beta chain sequence. Its antigen remains undetermined. No much larger clone is present one base from it, and per-base qualities are unavailable. This record comes from a study of blood T cells in healthy people across ages (dated by TCRdb to between 2014 and 2017). In terms of the full investigation: In model experiments, roughly one uniquely barcoded TCR beta cDNA molecule per two T cells was captured by template switching. Using deep sequencing normalized with unique cDNA molecular identifiers, the study measured how TCR beta repertoire diversity changes with age. Donors were grouped into four age groups: young (average 16 years), middle-aged (39), aged (approximately 67) and long-lived (about 82). For two donors (one aged 18 to 29 and one aged 80 or older), the study analyzed two additional independent replicas of 1 million unique cDNA reads from the same blood draw. The full study reports these points: The percentage of naive T cells measured by flow cytometry correlated strongly with observed TCR beta diversity. As age increased, observed TCR beta diversity per million T cells dropped in a roughly linear way, and a significant reduction was already evident by age roughly 36. Because profiling used bulk unsorted PBMCs, naive and antigen-experienced compartments could not be compared conclusively. Total diversity estimates from one million sequenced T cells were considered lower bounds and underestimates. Because the CMV infection status of the donors was unknown, age-related changes in expanded clonotypes may potentially have been confounded. Compared with the aged group, more naive CD4+ T cells, fewer expanded clones and increased TCR diversity were shown by the long-lived group, suggesting age selection.

Donors were about 36 systemically healthy Caucasian individuals from Russia aged roughly 6 to 90 years. About 9.1 milliliters of peripheral blood were collected from each donor into EDTA-treated Vacutainer tubes. Ficoll-Paque density-gradient centrifugation was used to isolate PBMCs, with at least 6.5 million per sample. Total RNA, at least 6 micrograms per sample, was extracted from PBMCs with Trizol reagent. For every donor, an aliquot of PBMCs went through flow cytometry to measure the percentages of naive CD45RAhigh/CD27high T cells. Libraries were made using 5' RACE. The instrument given in TCRdb is Illumina HiSeq 2500. A second PCR of roughly 7 to 11 cycles was run with a J-beta primer mix and a sample-barcoded 5' primer. A template-switch 5' adaptor carrying 12 random nucleotides introduced a unique molecular identifier onto each TCR beta cDNA molecule. At least 2.5 million CDR3-containing paired-end reads were obtained from each sample. First-strand cDNA was synthesized from all RNA with the Mint cDNA synthesis kit, primed by a TRBC-specific oligonucleotide. Following uracil-DNA glycosylase treatment, a first 18-cycle PCR with universal primers M1SS and BC2_uni_R was performed on all cDNA. The original methods were these. For normalization, 1 million high-quality reads were randomly selected from each sample, with every read carrying a distinct molecular identifier. Instead of being binned into consensus sequences, reads that shared molecular identifiers were thrown out. MiTCR, run with a Q25 quality threshold and the strictest error-elimination algorithm, handled CDR3 identification, clonotype clustering and error correction. A nonparametric unseen species model using Euler transformation provided a lower-bound estimate of total TCR beta diversity. In-frame beta chains were kept once TCRdb had trimmed the public reads at Q25 with fastp and called clones with MiXCR. Under each unique CDR3 protein, matching rows form one entry showing the most common genes and DNA. The V and J calls come from TCRdb's annotation, not from the publication. For this sample the table gives 750,000 or so distinct CDR3 sequences, of which approximately 25% were detected only once. Clones ranked in the top ten supply 9% to 9.5% of the sample.

After removal of 6 bases from V and 6 bases from J, the junction retains 7 bases not matched to a gene. Based on the germline V gene, the CDR1 and CDR2 sequences are MNHEY and SVGEGT. The cysteine opens and the phenylalanine closes a CDR3 of 13 amino acids. Of all the DNA, just the CDR3 is kept, 39 bases in frame from base 1. Separately, the same data were catalogued under a study of T cells of mothers and their children. According to the second study: Nine systemically healthy Caucasian individuals, comprising three mothers and their six children, were included as donors. cDNA synthesis consumed the entire amount of extracted RNA, loaded at approximately 1.6 ug RNA in each 15 ul reaction. In the second PCR, the M1S primer added sample barcodes and 2-4 random nucleotides. More than 8 million TCR beta CDR3 reads were obtained from each mother, and about 3 million reads were obtained from each child. Thymic selection shapes the output of TCR recombination in a similar way in related and unrelated pairs, and inherited differences have a minor effect. Normalized repertoire overlap was always found to be slightly, but never significantly, higher in related mother-child pairs than in unrelated mother-child pairs. No persistent microchimeric T cell clones were detected, at a sensitivity of roughly 96 clones per million clonotypes. Deep NGS was used in the study to compare the TCR beta repertoires of mothers and children and to look for features that separate related mother-child pairs from unrelated individuals. Mothers averaged roughly 40 +/- 4 years of age and children averaged 11 +/- 4 years. After adapter ligation was performed with NEBNext reagents, the libraries were sequenced on an Illumina HiSeq 2000 with 100+100 nt paired-end reads. To prevent cross-contamination, the mother and child libraries were prepared a month apart and were sequenced in separate runs. For each donor, between 500,000 and 2,000,000 distinct TCR beta clonotypes were identified. Naive TCR beta clonotypes were estimated from low-frequency clonotypes matched to each donor's FACS-determined naive share, without sorting.

The clonotype comes from a boy under 18 in good health. Sequencing input: blood. This sequence uses TRBV6-2 or TRBV6-3 and TRBJ1-1, and 7 junctional nucleotides match TRBD1. The nucleotide sequence is TGTGCCAGCAGGAAGACAGGGTGGCCTGAAGCTTTCTTT. Protein translation: CASRKTGWPEAFF.